This TCR beta chain comes out of a study of OX40 agonist ivuxolimab in advanced cancers. Across the study: It was ivuxolimab, an agonistic anti-OX40 (CD134) antibody, that patients were treated with.

CDR1 MNHEY and CDR2 SMNVEV come from the germline V gene (reference sequence). Trimming took off 5 bases at V and 4 bases at J, with 12 bases between the two ends. This CDR3 region has 14 residues. Profiling relied on immunoSEQ multiplex PCR, and the TCRdb table lists in-frame clones only, not all of them. The sample includes under 65,000 clones, 80% to 90% of them seen just once. Study-wide results and limits: Partial responders at 0.1-3.0 mg/kg had among the lowest clonal expansion.

Note on this clone: Antigen unknown.

The source was CD4+ or CD8+ T cells sorted from blood, collected in a trial of the OX40 agonist ivuxolimab. This clonotype was sampled from an adult with an advanced solid tumor such as melanoma, head and neck, liver or kidney cancer. The rearrangement joins TRBV27 to TRBJ1-5; weak D call: TRBD1 (5 bases). In nucleotides, the CDR3 is TGTGCCAGCAGTCCGGGACGGAATAATCAGCCCCAGCATTTT. It codes for CASSPGRNNQPQHF.